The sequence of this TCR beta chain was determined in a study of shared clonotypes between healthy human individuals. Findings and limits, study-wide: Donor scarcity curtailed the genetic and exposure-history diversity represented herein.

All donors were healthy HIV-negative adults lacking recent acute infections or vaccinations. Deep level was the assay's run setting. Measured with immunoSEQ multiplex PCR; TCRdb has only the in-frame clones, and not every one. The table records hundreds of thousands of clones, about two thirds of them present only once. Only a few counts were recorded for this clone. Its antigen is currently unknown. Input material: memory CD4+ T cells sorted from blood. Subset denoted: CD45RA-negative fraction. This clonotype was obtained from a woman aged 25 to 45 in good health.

CDR3 nucleotides: TGTGCCAGCAGTGAAGAGGAAGCGGGAGGAAACGAGCAGTACTTC. Its translation is CASSEEEAGGNEQYF. The chain uses TRBV6-1 and TRBJ2-7; TRBD2 matches at 9 bases. CDR1 and CDR2 from the germline V gene are MNHNS and SASEGT. The CDR3 sequence is 15 residues long. V lost 1 base and J lost 5; bases outside the gene matches: 6.